This T cell receptor (beta chain) emerged from a study of control samples from healthy donors and cancer patients (dated by TCRdb to 2020 to 2022). Including the terminal cysteine and phenylalanine, the CDR3 comprises 18 residues. Left in the record is the CDR3 DNA by itself, 54 bases read in frame from the first base. Ends trimmed: V by 5 bases, J by 4 bases; bases unmatched to a gene: 12. From a lookup of the germline V gene (reference sequence), CDR1 and CDR2 are LNHDA and SQIVND. In its sample, this clone was seen a few times. Which antigen it targets is not known. Base qualities are not recorded, but no much larger clone differs from it by a single base. The library was obtained by the immunoSEQ multiplex PCR assay. What TCRdb holds here is the immuneACCESS table cut down to in-frame rearrangements. Part of the clones is not present; checked against another copy, under half of the missing clones reflect an unresolved V gene, and the others are unexplained. The sample table contains 30,000 to 40,000 clones; only one count was recorded for roughly 92% of them. 1.7% of the sample rests with the top ten.

The sample taken for sequencing was PBMCs. This sequence originates from a man aged 35-49 years with colorectal cancer. The rearranged chain carries TRBV19 and TRBJ2-1; 12 of the junction bases match TRBD2. The CDR3 region has the sequence CASSQYRLAGEIYNEQFF. The nucleotides read TGTGCCAGTAGTCAATACCGACTAGCGGGGGAGATATACAATGAGCAGTTCTTC.